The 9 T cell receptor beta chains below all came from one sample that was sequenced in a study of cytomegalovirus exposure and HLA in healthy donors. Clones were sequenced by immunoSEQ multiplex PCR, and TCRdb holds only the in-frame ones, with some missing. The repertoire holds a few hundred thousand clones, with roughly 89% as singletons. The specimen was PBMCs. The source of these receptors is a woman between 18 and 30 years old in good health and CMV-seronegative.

CDR3 nucleotides: TGTGCCAGCAGCTTAGGAGACAGGGGGCCTCTCTACGAGCAGTACTTC. Residues: CASSLGDRGPLYEQYF. The chain joins TRBV5-8 to TRBJ2-7, with 10 nucleotides matching TRBD1. CDR3 size: 16 residues. The trim removed 2 bases at V and 3 bases at J, leaving 8 bases unmatched. CDR1 is SGHTS and CDR2 is YDEGEE in the germline V gene.

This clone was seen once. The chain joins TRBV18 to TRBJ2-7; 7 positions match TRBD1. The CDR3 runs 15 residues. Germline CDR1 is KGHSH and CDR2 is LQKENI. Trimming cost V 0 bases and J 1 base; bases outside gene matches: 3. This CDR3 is CASSPPRTGSYEQYF. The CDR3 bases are TGTGCCAGCTCACCACCCCGGACAGGATCCTACGAGCAGTACTTC.

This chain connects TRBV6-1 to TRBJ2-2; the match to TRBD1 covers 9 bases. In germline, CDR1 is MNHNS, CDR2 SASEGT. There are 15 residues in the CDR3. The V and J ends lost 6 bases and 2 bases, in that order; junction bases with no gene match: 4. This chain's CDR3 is CASRPGQGNTGELFF. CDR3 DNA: TGTGCCAGCAGACCGGGACAGGGAAACACCGGGGAGCTGTTTTTT.

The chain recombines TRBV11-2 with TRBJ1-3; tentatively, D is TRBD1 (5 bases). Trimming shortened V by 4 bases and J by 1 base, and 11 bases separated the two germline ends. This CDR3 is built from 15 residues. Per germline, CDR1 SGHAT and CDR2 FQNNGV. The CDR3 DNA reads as TGTGCCAGCAGCTCCAGGGTAATATCTGGAAACACCATATATTTT. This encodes CASSSRVISGNTIYF.

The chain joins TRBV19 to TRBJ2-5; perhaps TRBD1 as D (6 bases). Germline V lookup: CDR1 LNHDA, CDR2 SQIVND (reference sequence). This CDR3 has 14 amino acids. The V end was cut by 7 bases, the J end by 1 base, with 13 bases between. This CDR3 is CASNHGTIQETQYF. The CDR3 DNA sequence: TGTGCCAGTAATCATGGGACAATCCAAGAGACCCAGTACTTC. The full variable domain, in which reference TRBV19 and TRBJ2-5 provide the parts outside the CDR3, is DGGITQSPKYLFRKEGQNVTLSCEQNLNHDAMYWYRQDPGQGLRLIYYSQIVNDFQKGDIAEGYSVSREKKESFPLTVTSAQKNPTAFYLCASNHGTIQETQYFGPGTRLLVL.

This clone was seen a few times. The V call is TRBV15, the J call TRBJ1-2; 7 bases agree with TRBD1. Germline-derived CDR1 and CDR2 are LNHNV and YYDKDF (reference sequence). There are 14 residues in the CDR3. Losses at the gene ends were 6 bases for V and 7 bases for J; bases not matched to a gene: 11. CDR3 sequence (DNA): TGTGCCACCAGTATCGACAGGGCCGTCCTTGGCTACACCTTC. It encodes CATSIDRAVLGYTF.

CDR3 protein: CASSLVFQGRSSYEQYF. In DNA, the CDR3 is TGCGCCAGCAGCTTGGTCTTTCAGGGGCGAAGCTCCTACGAGCAGTACTTC. The V call is TRBV5-1, the J call TRBJ2-7; D perhaps matches TRBD1 (6 bases). The germline V gene has CDR1 SGHRS and CDR2 YFSETQ. The CDR3 extends over 17 amino acids. V lost 0 bases and J lost 0, with 16 bases in between. Together with reference TRBV5-1 and TRBJ2-7, the CDR3 gives the full variable domain: KAGVTQTPRYLIKTRGQQVTLSCSPISGHRSVSWYQQTPGQGLQFLFEYFSETQRNKGNFPGRFSGRQFSNSRSEMNVSTLELGDSALYLCASSLVFQGRSSYEQYFGPGTRLTVT.

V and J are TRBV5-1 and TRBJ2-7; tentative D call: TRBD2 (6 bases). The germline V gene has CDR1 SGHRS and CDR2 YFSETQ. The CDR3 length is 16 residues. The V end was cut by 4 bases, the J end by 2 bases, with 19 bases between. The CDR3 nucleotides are TGCGCCAGCAGCGGAGAAACCGGGAGCGCAACCTACGAGCAGTACTTC. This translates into CASSGETGSATYEQYF.

As DNA, the CDR3 is TGCGCCAGCAGCTTGGGACTAGCCACAGATACGCAGTATTTT. As protein: CASSLGLATDTQYF. The V call is TRBV5-1, the J call TRBJ2-3; 7 nucleotides align to TRBD2. CDR1 is SGHRS, CDR2 YFSETQ, per germline. The CDR3 is 14 amino acids. The trim removed 0 bases at V and 2 bases at J, leaving 0 bases unmatched. The variable domain in full, completed from reference TRBV5-1 and TRBJ2-3, reads KAGVTQTPRYLIKTRGQQVTLSCSPISGHRSVSWYQQTPGQGLQFLFEYFSETQRNKGNFPGRFSGRQFSNSRSEMNVSTLELGDSALYLCASSLGLATDTQYFGPGTRLTVL.